Listed here are 8 T cell receptor beta chains from one sample, sequenced in a study of T-cell memory formation after mild COVID-19. TCRdb re-analysed the 5' RACE reads in MiXCR, keeping a single row per CDR3 protein. In the table there are approximately 390,000 distinct CDR3 sequences, roughly 15% of which are singletons. The sample comprised PBMCs or a T cell subset sorted from them (not recorded which). These TCRs come from a man aged 18 to 30 who had mild COVID-19 (a few samples of this study predate the infection). Cell type and time point are not known.

This clonotype came up a few times. The genes are TRBV10-3 and TRBJ1-5; no clear D. Germline CDR1 and CDR2: ENHRY and SYGVKD. The CDR3 has 13 amino acids. The V and J ends lost 4 bases and 2 bases respectively, with 6 bases between them. CDR3 region: CAISGVGNQPQHF. The CDR3 DNA follows: TGTGCCATCAGTGGGGTTGGCAATCAGCCCCAGCATTTT.

This clonotype was found a few times. This chain links TRBV7-2 with TRBJ1-1, with D perhaps matching TRBD1 (5 bases). CDR1 and CDR2 (germline): SGHTA, FQGNSA. The V and J ends lost 1 base and 7 bases respectively, with 10 bases between them. This CDR3 spans 13 amino acids. The CDR3 bases are TGTGCCAGCAGCTTAGGGGGCTCGAGTGAAGCTTTCTTT. It encodes CASSLGGSSEAFF.

The chain links TRBV5-4 to TRBJ1-1; a weak D match, TRBD1 (6 bases). The CDR3 runs to 14 residues. Germline CDR1 is SGHNT and CDR2 is YYREEE (reference sequence). The ends were cut back, 2 bases at V and 6 bases at J, with 14 bases in the middle. This CDR3 is CASSLTGRSSEAFF. In DNA form, the CDR3 reads TGTGCCAGCAGCTTAACAGGGAGAAGCTCTGAAGCTTTCTTT.

This clonotype appeared many times. The chain is built from TRBV2 and TRBJ2-3; 8 nucleotides agree with TRBD2. V shed 6 bases, J shed 4 bases, and the junction held 9 bases outside the gene matches. Germline values: CDR1 SNHLY, CDR2 FYNNEI. This CDR3 is 15 amino acids long. The CDR3: CASRPTSGEADTQYF. In DNA form, the CDR3 reads TGTGCCAGCAGGCCAACTAGCGGAGAAGCAGATACGCAGTATTTT. The variable domain in full, with the rest retrieved from reference TRBV2 and TRBJ2-3, is EPEVTQTPSHQVTQMGQEVILRCVPISNHLYFYWYRQILGQKVEFLVSFYNNEISEKSEIFDDQFSVERPDGSNFTLKIRSTKLEDSAMYFCASRPTSGEADTQYFGPGTRLTVL.

V is TRBV2 and J is TRBJ2-5; the D is unclear. Germline V CDR1 and CDR2: SNHLY, FYNNEI. The CDR3 has 12 amino acids. V was pared by 3 bases and J by 7 bases, with 9 bases between. CDR3 coding DNA: TGTGCCAGCAGTGAGATCCAGGCGACCCAGTACTTC. This translates into CASSEIQATQYF.

This rearrangement joins TRBV12-3 or TRBV12-4 to TRBJ2-7, with a tentative D call TRBD1 (6 bases). This CDR3 has 14 amino acids. V lost 4 bases and J 6 bases, leaving 16 bases between the germline ends. CDR3 residues: CASSWGHQGAEQYF. In DNA, the CDR3 is TGTGCCAGCAGTTGGGGACACCAGGGAGCCGAGCAGTACTTC.

The CDR3 here is CASSIAQVKGTGELFF. The CDR3 DNA sequence: TGTGCCAGCAGCATCGCACAGGTTAAGGGCACCGGGGAGCTGTTTTTT. The chain uses TRBV21-1 and TRBJ2-2; no check of the table's D call, TRBD1, against the DNA was made. TRBV21-1 is described as a pseudogene. This CDR3 has 16 amino acids.

This chain connects TRBV3-1 to TRBJ1-4; D unresolved. The V gene's germline CDR1 is LGHDT and CDR2 YNNKEL (reference sequence). V lost 7 bases, J lost 5 bases, and 14 bases lay in between. The CDR3 has 14 residues. CDR3 nucleotides: TGTGCCAGCACCCATCGGACCGTCAATGAAAAACTGTTTTTT. Amino acid sequence: CASTHRTVNEKLFF.